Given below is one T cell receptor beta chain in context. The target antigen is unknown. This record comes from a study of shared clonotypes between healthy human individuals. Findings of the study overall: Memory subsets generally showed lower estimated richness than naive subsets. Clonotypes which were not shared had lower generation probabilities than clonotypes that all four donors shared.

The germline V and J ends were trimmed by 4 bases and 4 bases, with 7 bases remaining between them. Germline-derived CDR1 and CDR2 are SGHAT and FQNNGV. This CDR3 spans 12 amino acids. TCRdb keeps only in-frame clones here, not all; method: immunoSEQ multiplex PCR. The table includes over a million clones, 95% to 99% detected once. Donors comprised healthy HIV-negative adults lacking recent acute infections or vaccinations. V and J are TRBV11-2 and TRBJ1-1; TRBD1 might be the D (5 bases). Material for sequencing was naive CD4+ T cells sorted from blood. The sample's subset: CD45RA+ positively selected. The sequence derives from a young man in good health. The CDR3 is CASSSGITEAFF. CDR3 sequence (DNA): TGTGCCAGCAGCTCAGGGATCACTGAAGCTTTCTTT.